A selection of T cell receptor beta chains follows, all from one sample in a study of brain T cells in children with intractable seizures. Measured with immunoSEQ multiplex PCR; TCRdb has only the in-frame clones, and not every one. The profile covers about 320,000 clones, with over 90% appearing a single time and roughly 5.7% taken by the ten largest. The sample here was peripheral blood, taken approximately 5 months after surgery. Source of these receptors: a boy in the first two years of life with tuberous sclerosis and intractable seizures. Both conserved end residues are part of each CDR3. A D gene is named only where the DNA matches it firmly. Clone size appears in some rows only: once, few, many, or a class for an expanded clone.

CDR3: CASSQAPLRQETQYF; DNA: TGCGCCAGCAGCCAAGCCCCCCTCCGACAAGAGACCCAGTACTTC; D: .; J: TRBJ2-5; size: .; V: TRBV4-1
CDR3: CASSLQGTEAFF; DNA: TGCGCCAGCAGCTTGCAGGGTACTGAAGCTTTCTTT; D: .; J: TRBJ1-1; size: .; V: TRBV5-1
CDR3: CASSVDMTGRTGELFF; DNA: TGTGCCAGCAGCGTAGATATGACAGGTCGGACCGGGGAGCTGTTTTTT; D: .; J: TRBJ2-2; size: once; V: TRBV9
CDR3: CASSFFQTNSPLHF; DNA: TGTGCCAGCAGCTTTTTCCAAACCAATTCACCCCTCCACTTT; D: .; J: TRBJ1-6; size: .; V: TRBV5-6
CDR3: CASSYSTKGYYGYTF; DNA: TGTGCCAGCAGTTACTCGACCAAGGGCTACTATGGCTACACCTTC; D: .; J: TRBJ1-2; size: once; V: TRBV6-5
CDR3: CATSPGQGATTGFNEQFF; DNA: TGTGCCACCAGTCCCGGACAGGGGGCTACCACCGGTTTCAATGAGCAGTTCTTC; D: TRBD1; J: TRBJ2-1; size: .; V: TRBV24-1
CDR3: CASSLQGGLNQPQHF; DNA: TGTGCCAGCAGTTTACAGGGGGGGCTCAATCAGCCCCAGCATTTT; D: TRBD1; J: TRBJ1-5; size: .; V: TRBV28
CDR3: CASSGTSWQETQYF; DNA: TGCGCCAGCTCCGGGACTAGCTGGCAAGAGACCCAGTACTTC; D: TRBD2; J: TRBJ2-5; size: .; V: TRBV10-2
CDR3: CASSYTDGYEQYF; DNA: TGTGCCAGCAGCTATACGGACGGCTACGAGCAGTACTTC; D: .; J: TRBJ2-7; size: .; V: TRBV11-1
CDR3: CASSSTVGGSYEQYF; DNA: TGTGCCAGTTCTTCCACCGTAGGGGGATCCTACGAGCAGTACTTC; D: .; J: TRBJ2-7; size: .; V: TRBV18
CDR3: CASSQGAGQGLETQYF; DNA: TGCGCCAGCAGCCAAGGGGCAGGACAGGGGTTGGAGACCCAGTACTTC; D: TRBD1; J: TRBJ2-5; size: .; V: TRBV4-1
CDR3: CASSHGLHGVYEQYF; DNA: TGTGCCAGCAGCCACGGACTCCATGGAGTCTACGAGCAGTACTTC; D: .; J: TRBJ2-7; size: .; V: TRBV3-1/TRBV3-2
CDR3: CASSQRQGYQPQHF; DNA: TGCGCCAGCAGCCAAAGACAGGGGTATCAGCCCCAGCATTTT; D: TRBD1; J: TRBJ1-5; size: .; V: TRBV4-1
CDR3: CASSLEDRPSYGYTF; DNA: TGTGCCAGCAGCTTAGAGGACAGGCCCAGCTATGGCTACACCTTC; D: TRBD1; J: TRBJ1-2; size: .; V: TRBV5-8
CDR3: CASSFEVGNEQFF; DNA: TGTGCCAGCAGCTTCGAGGTCGGAAATGAGCAGTTCTTC; D: .; J: TRBJ2-1; size: .; V: TRBV7-3
CDR3: CASSGGEGWVNTEAFF; DNA: TGTGCCAGCAGTGGGGGAGAGGGGTGGGTGAACACTGAAGCTTTCTTT; D: .; J: TRBJ1-1; size: .; V: TRBV9
CDR3: CASSPGHRDEVVNYGYTF; DNA: TGTGCCAGCAGCCCCGGTCACCGGGACGAGGTTGTCAATTATGGCTACACCTTC; D: .; J: TRBJ1-2; size: .; V: TRBV13
CDR3: CASSSQGGLGFSPLHF; DNA: TGTGCCAGCAGCTCACAAGGGGGCTTGGGTTTCTCACCCCTCCACTTT; D: TRBD1; J: TRBJ1-6; size: .; V: TRBV7-9
CDR3: CASRTPGQGTYEQYF; DNA: TGTGCCAGCAGGACCCCGGGACAGGGAACCTACGAGCAGTACTTC; D: TRBD1; J: TRBJ2-7; size: .; V: TRBV2
CDR3: CAIRGTSGSNEQFF; DNA: TGTGCCATCAGGGGGACTAGCGGATCGAATGAGCAGTTCTTC; D: TRBD2; J: TRBJ2-1; size: .; V: TRBV10-3
CDR3: CASSLSRLAGGLVDTQYF; DNA: TGTGCCAGCAGTTTGTCCCGACTAGCGGGGGGGCTTGTAGATACGCAGTATTTT; D: TRBD2; J: TRBJ2-3; size: .; V: TRBV27
CDR3: CASSLAQGTGGNEQYF; DNA: TGTGCCAGCAGCTTAGCCCAGGGGACAGGGGGCAACGAGCAGTACTTC; D: TRBD1; J: TRBJ2-7; size: .; V: TRBV7-9
CDR3: CASSPQGPMNTEAFF; DNA: TGTGCCAGCTCACCACAGGGACCCATGAACACTGAAGCTTTCTTT; D: .; J: TRBJ1-1; size: .; V: TRBV18
CDR3: CASSLFSENNSPLHF; DNA: TGTGCCAGCAGTTTATTTTCCGAAAATAATTCACCCCTCCACTTT; D: .; J: TRBJ1-6; size: .; V: TRBV27
CDR3: CASRPDRGRTYEQYF; DNA: TGTGCCAGCAGACCGGACAGGGGGCGCACCTACGAGCAGTACTTC; D: TRBD1; J: TRBJ2-7; size: .; V: TRBV7-9
CDR3: CASSLGPWGPGRTDTQYF; DNA: TGTGCCAGCAGCCTAGGTCCATGGGGGCCTGGTAGAACAGATACGCAGTATTTT; D: .; J: TRBJ2-3; size: .; V: TRBV11-3
CDR3: CASGTGGYGYTF; DNA: TGTGCCAGCGGGACAGGGGGGTATGGCTACACCTTC; D: TRBD1; J: TRBJ1-2; size: .; V: TRBV2
CDR3: CASGLVLGLLRNEQFF; DNA: TGTGCTAGTGGTTTGGTACTTGGACTCCTACGCAATGAGCAGTTCTTC; D: .; J: TRBJ2-1; size: .; V: TRBV12-5
CDR3: CASRSRNTYEQYF; DNA: TGTGCCAGCAGATCCAGAAATACCTACGAGCAGTACTTC; D: .; J: TRBJ2-7; size: once; V: TRBV6-5
CDR3: CASSLDGMNTEAFF; DNA: TGTGCCAGCAGCTTAGACGGGATGAACACTGAAGCTTTCTTT; D: .; J: TRBJ1-1; size: .; V: TRBV11-1
CDR3: CASTSGYGYTF; DNA: TGTGCCAGTACGAGTGGCTATGGCTACACCTTC; D: .; J: TRBJ1-2; size: once; V: TRBV19
CDR3: CASSLASGLSTNEKLFF; DNA: TGTGCCAGCAGCTTAGCGTCAGGCCTCTCAACTAATGAAAAACTGTTTTTT; D: .; J: TRBJ1-4; size: .; V: TRBV7-9
CDR3: CASSYSQGSGNTIYF; DNA: TGTGCCAGCAGTTACTCCCAGGGCTCTGGAAACACCATATATTTT; D: .; J: TRBJ1-3; size: many; V: TRBV6-6
CDR3: CATSPTGANVLTF; DNA: TGTGCCACCTCCCCCACCGGGGCCAACGTCCTGACTTTC; D: .; J: TRBJ2-6; size: .; V: TRBV24-1
CDR3: CASSLSGVFYEQFF; DNA: TGTGCCAGCAGCCTGTCTGGGGTGTTCTATGAGCAGTTCTTC; D: .; J: TRBJ2-1; size: .; V: TRBV5-4
CDR3: CASSVGRQPYEQYF; DNA: TGTGCCAGCAGCGTAGGGAGGCAGCCCTACGAGCAGTACTTC; D: .; J: TRBJ2-7; size: .; V: TRBV9
CDR3: CASSIGTLGEQYF; DNA: TGTGCCAGTAGTATAGGGACTCTTGGGGAGCAGTACTTC; D: .; J: TRBJ2-7; size: .; V: TRBV19
CDR3: CASMINTEAFF; DNA: TGTGCCAGCATGATTAACACTGAAGCTTTCTTT; D: .; J: TRBJ1-1; size: .; V: TRBV11-2
CDR3: CASSPLGGNQPQHF; DNA: TGCGCCAGCAGCCCCCTCGGGGGAAATCAGCCCCAGCATTTT; D: .; J: TRBJ1-5; size: once; V: TRBV4-1
CDR3: CATSDSSGGVVGELFF; DNA: TGTGCCACCAGTGATTCGAGCGGGGGGGTTGTCGGGGAGCTGTTTTTT; D: TRBD2; J: TRBJ2-2; size: once; V: TRBV24-1
CDR3: CASKGETTLGNEQFF; DNA: TGCGCCAGCAAGGGGGAGACAACCCTAGGGAATGAGCAGTTCTTC; D: .; J: TRBJ2-1; size: .; V: TRBV5-1
CDR3: CASSFVSFNEKLFF; DNA: TGTGCCAGCAGCTTCGTAAGCTTTAATGAAAAACTGTTTTTT; D: .; J: TRBJ1-4; size: .; V: TRBV7-9
CDR3: CASSLAVYGYTF; DNA: TGTGCCAGCAGCTTAGCTGTCTATGGCTACACCTTC; D: .; J: TRBJ1-2; size: .; V: TRBV7-2